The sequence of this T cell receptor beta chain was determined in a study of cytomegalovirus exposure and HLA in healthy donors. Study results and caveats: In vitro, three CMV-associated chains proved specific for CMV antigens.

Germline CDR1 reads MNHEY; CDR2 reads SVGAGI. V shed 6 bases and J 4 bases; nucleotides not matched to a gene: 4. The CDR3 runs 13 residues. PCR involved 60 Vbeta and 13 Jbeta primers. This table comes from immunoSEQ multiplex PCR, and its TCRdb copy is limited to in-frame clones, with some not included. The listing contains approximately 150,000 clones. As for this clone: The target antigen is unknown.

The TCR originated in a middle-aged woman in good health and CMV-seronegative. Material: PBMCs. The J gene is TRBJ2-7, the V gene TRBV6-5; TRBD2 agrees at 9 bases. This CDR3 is CASRSGGTYEQYF. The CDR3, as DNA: TGTGCCAGCAGGAGCGGGGGGACTTACGAGCAGTACTTC.